This T cell receptor (beta chain) was observed in a study of T cell clones after liver transplantation. Study-wide context: At least one year of complete immunosuppression withdrawal without enzymes over twice normal defined tolerance.

Method: immunoSEQ multiplex PCR; TCRdb's copy keeps in-frame clones and lacks some. The table shows tens of thousands of clones, with 70% to 80% occurring only once. This clonotype was sampled from a human donor who received a liver transplant. This material consisted of CD4+ T cells from blood, taken before liver transplant.

CDR3 residues: CAPKDRGDEKLFF. The CDR3 nucleotides are TGTGCCCCTAAGGACAGGGGGGATGAAAAACTGTTTTTT. The chain joins TRBV10-3 to TRBJ1-4, with 10 nucleotides matching TRBD1. The germline V gene has CDR1 ENHRY and CDR2 SYGVKD. V trimming: 11 bases; J trimming: 6 bases; junction bases outside the gene matches: 6. The CDR3 runs to 13 residues.